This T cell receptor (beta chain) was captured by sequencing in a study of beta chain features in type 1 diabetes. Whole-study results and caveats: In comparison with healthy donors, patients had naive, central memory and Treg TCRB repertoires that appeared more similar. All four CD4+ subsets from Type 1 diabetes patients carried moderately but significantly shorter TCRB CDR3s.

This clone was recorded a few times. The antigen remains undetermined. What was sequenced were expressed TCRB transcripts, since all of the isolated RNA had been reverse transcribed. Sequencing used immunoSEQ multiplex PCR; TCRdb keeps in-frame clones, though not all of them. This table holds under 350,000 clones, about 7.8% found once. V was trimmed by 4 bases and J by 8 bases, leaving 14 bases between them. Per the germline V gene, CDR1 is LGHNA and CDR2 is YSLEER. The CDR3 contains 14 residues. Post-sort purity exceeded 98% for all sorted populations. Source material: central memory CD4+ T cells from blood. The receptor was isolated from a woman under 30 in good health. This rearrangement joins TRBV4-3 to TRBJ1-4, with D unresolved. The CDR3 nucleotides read TGCGCCAGCAGCCGTACCCTGAGTACGGAAAAACTGTTTTTT. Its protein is CASSRTLSTEKLFF.